Each of the 2 T cell receptor beta chains below was sequenced from the same sample in a study of technical replicates of blood from a few donors. Sequencing was performed with immunoSEQ multiplex PCR; in TCRdb, only in-frame clones are kept and a portion is missing. There are about 70,000 clones in the sample; more than 90% occur only once, and approximately 0.4% lies in the top ten. Sequenced material: T cells isolated from PBMCs. Receptors were obtained from a human donor in good health.

The rearrangement links TRBV7-6 to TRBJ1-5, with D possibly matching TRBD1 (5 bases). Germline CDR1 reads SGHVS; CDR2 reads FNYEAQ. Trimming took off 5 bases at V and 7 bases at J, with 12 bases between the two ends. The CDR3 is 13 amino acids. Here the CDR3 reads CASSPPGLQPQHF. Here the CDR3 DNA reads TGTGCCAGCAGCCCCCCAGGGTTGCAGCCCCAGCATTTT.

V and J are TRBV7-9 and TRBJ2-3; possible D gene TRBD2, 6 bases. The CDR3 consists of 14 residues. V lost 1 base to trimming and J lost 6 bases, with 11 bases between them. CDR1 SEHNR and CDR2 FQNEAQ come from the germline V gene (reference sequence). In DNA form, the CDR3 reads TGTGCCAGCAGCTTAGAGGCAGGGAGGGATACGCAGTATTTT. This translates into CASSLEAGRDTQYF.